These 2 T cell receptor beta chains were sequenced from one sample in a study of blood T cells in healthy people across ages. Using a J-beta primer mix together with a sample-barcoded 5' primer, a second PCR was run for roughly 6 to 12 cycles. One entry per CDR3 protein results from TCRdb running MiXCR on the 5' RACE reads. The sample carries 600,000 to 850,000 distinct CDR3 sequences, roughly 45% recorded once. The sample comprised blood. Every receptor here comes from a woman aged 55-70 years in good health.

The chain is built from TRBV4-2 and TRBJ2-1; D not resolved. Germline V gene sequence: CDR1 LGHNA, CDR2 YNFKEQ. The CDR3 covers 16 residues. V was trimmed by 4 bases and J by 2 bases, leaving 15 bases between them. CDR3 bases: TGTGCCAGCAGCCGAGATTTTGACGTACCCTACAATGAGCAGTTCTTC. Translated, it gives CASSRDFDVPYNEQFF.

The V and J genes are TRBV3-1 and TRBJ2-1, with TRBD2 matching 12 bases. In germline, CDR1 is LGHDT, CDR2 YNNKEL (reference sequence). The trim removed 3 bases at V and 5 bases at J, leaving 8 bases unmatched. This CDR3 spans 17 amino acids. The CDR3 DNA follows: TGTGCCAGCAGCCAGGAGTCTAGCGGGGGGGCCCACAATGAGCAGTTCTTC. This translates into CASSQESSGGAHNEQFF.